This T cell receptor (beta chain) was found in a study of molecular identifiers for immune sequencing clone quantification. Trimming at V came to 3 bases and at J to 0 bases, leaving 4 bases not matched to a gene. The CDR3 covers 15 residues. The germline V gene encodes CDR1 PRHDT and CDR2 FYEKMQ (reference sequence). TCRdb recomputed calls from the PCR reads with MiXCR, one row per CDR3 protein. The repertoire holds about 510,000 distinct CDR3 sequences, with about 20% as singletons. The sequence derives from a human donor in good health. Some libraries in this study had Jurkat cell RNA spiked in. Sample: naive CD8+ T cells from blood, with Jurkat cell RNA spiked in. Described subset: FACS-sorted CD8+CD4-CCR7+CD45RA+ naive T cells. This chain uses TRBV13 with TRBJ1-1; 7 nucleotides line up with TRBD1. The CDR3 region is CASSFQGGLNTEAFF. CDR3 nucleotide sequence: TGTGCCAGCAGCTTTCAGGGGGGGTTGAACACTGAAGCTTTCTTT. The full variable domain, its missing parts supplied by reference TRBV13 and TRBJ1-1, is AAGVIQSPRHLIKEKRETATLKCYPIPRHDTVYWYQQGPGQDPQFLISFYEKMQSDKGSIPDRFSAQQFSDYHSELNMSSLELGDSALYFCASSFQGGLNTEAFFGQGTRLTVV.